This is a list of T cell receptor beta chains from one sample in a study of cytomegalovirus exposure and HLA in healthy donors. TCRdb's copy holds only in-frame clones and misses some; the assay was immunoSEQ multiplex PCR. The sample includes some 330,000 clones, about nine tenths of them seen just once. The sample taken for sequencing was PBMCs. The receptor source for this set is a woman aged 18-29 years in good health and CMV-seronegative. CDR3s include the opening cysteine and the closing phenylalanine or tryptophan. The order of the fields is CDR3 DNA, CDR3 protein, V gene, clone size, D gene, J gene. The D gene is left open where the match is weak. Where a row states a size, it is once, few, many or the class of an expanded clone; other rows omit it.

CDR3 DNA: TGTGCCAGCAGCCTAAACAGGGGTTTGGAGACCCAGTACTTC
CDR3 protein: CASSLNRGLETQYF
V gene: TRBV5-4
clone size: NA
D gene: TRBD1
J gene: TRBJ2-5

CDR3 DNA: TGCGCCAGCAGCCAAGACCGAGCGGGAGGCTACGAGCAGTACTTC
CDR3 protein: CASSQDRAGGYEQYF
V gene: TRBV4-3
clone size: NA
D gene: TRBD2
J gene: TRBJ2-7

CDR3 DNA: TGTGCCAGCAGTGAATCGGGCACAGGGGACGAAAAACTGTTTTTT
CDR3 protein: CASSESGTGDEKLFF
V gene: TRBV6-1
clone size: NA
D gene: TRBD1
J gene: TRBJ1-4

CDR3 DNA: TGTGCCAGCAGTGAAGCGCGGGCGAACACCGGGGAGCTGTTTTTT
CDR3 protein: CASSEARANTGELFF
V gene: TRBV2
clone size: NA
D gene: NA
J gene: TRBJ2-2

CDR3 DNA: TGTGCCAGCGACTATGCGGGGACTAGCGGGAGGCCGGTCGAGCAGTACTTC
CDR3 protein: CASDYAGTSGRPVEQYF
V gene: TRBV5-6
clone size: NA
D gene: TRBD2
J gene: TRBJ2-7

CDR3 DNA: TGTGCCAGCAGGCCCAGCGGGCCAGAGGAGCAGTACTTC
CDR3 protein: CASRPSGPEEQYF
V gene: TRBV7-2
clone size: NA
D gene: NA
J gene: TRBJ2-7

CDR3 DNA: TGCAGCGTTTCCCCATGGACTAGCGGTACCTACGAGCAGTACTTC
CDR3 protein: CSVSPWTSGTYEQYF
V gene: TRBV29-1
clone size: NA
D gene: TRBD2
J gene: TRBJ2-7

CDR3 DNA: TGTGCCAGCAGTGAATACGGGGTTGGGGGCACAGATACGCAGTATTTT
CDR3 protein: CASSEYGVGGTDTQYF
V gene: TRBV6-1
clone size: NA
D gene: NA
J gene: TRBJ2-3

CDR3 DNA: TGTGCCAGCAGCTTAGGTGGAGGGGCAGCTCACTATGGCTACACCTTC
CDR3 protein: CASSLGGGAAHYGYTF
V gene: TRBV7-8
clone size: NA
D gene: NA
J gene: TRBJ1-2

CDR3 DNA: TGTGCCAGCAGCCGACTAGCGGGAGGTGGGACCGGGGAGCTGTTTTTT
CDR3 protein: CASSRLAGGGTGELFF
V gene: TRBV9
clone size: NA
D gene: TRBD2
J gene: TRBJ2-2

CDR3 DNA: TGTGCCAGCAGCTTTACCGGGACTAGCAGCGCAGATACGCAGTATTTT
CDR3 protein: CASSFTGTSSADTQYF
V gene: TRBV7-3
clone size: few
D gene: TRBD2
J gene: TRBJ2-3

CDR3 DNA: TGTGCCAGCAGTGCCCAAATGGAGTACGAGCAGTACTTC
CDR3 protein: CASSAQMEYEQYF
V gene: TRBV6-1
clone size: few
D gene: NA
J gene: TRBJ2-7

CDR3 DNA: TGTGCCAGCACCCGGACAGCCAATAATGAAAAACTGTTTTTT
CDR3 protein: CASTRTANNEKLFF
V gene: TRBV6-5
clone size: NA
D gene: NA
J gene: TRBJ1-4

CDR3 DNA: TGCAGCGCCCGGACTAGCGGGAGGACCCTCAATGAGCAGTTCTTC
CDR3 protein: CSARTSGRTLNEQFF
V gene: TRBV29-1
clone size: NA
D gene: TRBD2
J gene: TRBJ2-1

CDR3 DNA: TGCAGCGTCGGGGGACAGGGGAAGATGAACACTGAAGCTTTCTTT
CDR3 protein: CSVGGQGKMNTEAFF
V gene: TRBV29-1
clone size: NA
D gene: TRBD1
J gene: TRBJ1-1

CDR3 DNA: TGCGCCAGCAGCTTGCTTAGAGGACAACCGAACACTGAAGCTTTCTTT
CDR3 protein: CASSLLRGQPNTEAFF
V gene: TRBV5-1
clone size: NA
D gene: NA
J gene: TRBJ1-1

CDR3 DNA: TGTGCCAGCAGCCCACGGGACACAGCGAACACCGGGGAGCTGTTTTTT
CDR3 protein: CASSPRDTANTGELFF
V gene: TRBV7-2
clone size: NA
D gene: NA
J gene: TRBJ2-2

CDR3 DNA: TGTGCCAGCCTGGAGCAACCTGAGAACACTGAAGCTTTCTTT
CDR3 protein: CASLEQPENTEAFF
V gene: TRBV5-6
clone size: NA
D gene: NA
J gene: TRBJ1-1

CDR3 DNA: TGTGCCAGCAGCTCAAAGGGGGGGACTAACTATGGCTACACCTTC
CDR3 protein: CASSSKGGTNYGYTF
V gene: TRBV7-9
clone size: NA
D gene: NA
J gene: TRBJ1-2

CDR3 DNA: TGCGCCAGCAGCTTGGGTATTGTTGATACGCAGTATTTT
CDR3 protein: CASSLGIVDTQYF
V gene: TRBV5-1
clone size: NA
D gene: NA
J gene: TRBJ2-3

CDR3 DNA: TGTGCCAGCAGTCGGGAGGGACAGGGGAACACTGAAGCTTTCTTT
CDR3 protein: CASSREGQGNTEAFF
V gene: TRBV9
clone size: once
D gene: TRBD1
J gene: TRBJ1-1

CDR3 DNA: TGTGCCAGCAGCCCCGTAGCGGGAACGGGCGGTACGCAGTATTTT
CDR3 protein: CASSPVAGTGGTQYF
V gene: TRBV7-2
clone size: NA
D gene: TRBD2
J gene: TRBJ2-3

CDR3 DNA: TGTGCCAGCAGTGAAGGGCAGGGCTATCCCGGGGAGCTGTTTTTT
CDR3 protein: CASSEGQGYPGELFF
V gene: TRBV6-1
clone size: NA
D gene: NA
J gene: TRBJ2-2

CDR3 DNA: TGTGCCAGCAGCGACTACAGATCCGGGACTGGGGCCAACGTCCTGACTTTC
CDR3 protein: CASSDYRSGTGANVLTF
V gene: TRBV9
clone size: NA
D gene: NA
J gene: TRBJ2-6

CDR3 DNA: TGTGCCAGCAGCAAAGGGACAGGGGTACAGGGTGAGCAGTACTTC
CDR3 protein: CASSKGTGVQGEQYF
V gene: TRBV7-3
clone size: NA
D gene: TRBD1
J gene: TRBJ2-7

CDR3 DNA: TGTGCCAGCAGCGGGGACAGTGCAAACACTGAAGCTTTCTTT
CDR3 protein: CASSGDSANTEAFF
V gene: TRBV9
clone size: NA
D gene: TRBD1
J gene: TRBJ1-1

CDR3 DNA: TGTGCCAGCAGTTTATTTGGCGGGGCCAGAGATACGCAGTATTTT
CDR3 protein: CASSLFGGARDTQYF
V gene: TRBV28
clone size: NA
D gene: NA
J gene: TRBJ2-3

CDR3 DNA: TGTGCCAGCAGCGTAGGAAGCGGGGGCACTGAAGCTTTCTTT
CDR3 protein: CASSVGSGGTEAFF
V gene: TRBV9
clone size: NA
D gene: NA
J gene: TRBJ1-1

CDR3 DNA: TGTGCCAGCAGGCGTGAAGGACTGGCCCAAGAGACCCAGTACTTC
CDR3 protein: CASRREGLAQETQYF
V gene: TRBV6-5
clone size: once
D gene: NA
J gene: TRBJ2-5

CDR3 DNA: TGTGCCAGCAGGCCCGGGACTAGTAACACCGGGGAGCTGTTTTTT
CDR3 protein: CASRPGTSNTGELFF
V gene: TRBV11-3
clone size: NA
D gene: TRBD2
J gene: TRBJ2-2

CDR3 DNA: TGTGCCAGCAGCGCGGCAGATACAGGGAACCACGAGCAGTACTTC
CDR3 protein: CASSAADTGNHEQYF
V gene: TRBV9
clone size: NA
D gene: NA
J gene: TRBJ2-7

CDR3 DNA: TGCAGCGTTGGCGGGACAGCCCAAGAGACCCAGTACTTC
CDR3 protein: CSVGGTAQETQYF
V gene: TRBV29-1
clone size: NA
D gene: NA
J gene: TRBJ2-5

CDR3 DNA: TGTGCCTGGAGGGGAGAATTTAGCGGGAAGGTAGGCTACAATGAGCAGTTCTTC
CDR3 protein: CAWRGEFSGKVGYNEQFF
V gene: TRBV30
clone size: NA
D gene: TRBD2
J gene: TRBJ2-1

CDR3 DNA: TGCGCCAGCAGAGCAGGGGGGACTAATGAAAAACTGTTTTTT
CDR3 protein: CASRAGGTNEKLFF
V gene: TRBV5-1
clone size: NA
D gene: TRBD1
J gene: TRBJ1-4

CDR3 DNA: TGTGCCAGCAGCCTTCCCTTAGCGGGAGGAGACAATGAGCAGTTCTTC
CDR3 protein: CASSLPLAGGDNEQFF
V gene: TRBV2
clone size: once
D gene: TRBD2
J gene: TRBJ2-1

CDR3 DNA: TGTGCCAGCAGCTTAATGGGCAGGGAGGGCGAGCAGTACTTC
CDR3 protein: CASSLMGREGEQYF
V gene: TRBV5-4
clone size: NA
D gene: TRBD2
J gene: TRBJ2-7

CDR3 DNA: TGTGCCAGCAGTTTATCCCCGACAGGGCCACACTATGGCTACACCTTC
CDR3 protein: CASSLSPTGPHYGYTF
V gene: TRBV28
clone size: NA
D gene: TRBD1
J gene: TRBJ1-2

CDR3 DNA: TGTGCCAGCAGGGCCAGGAACACCCACGAGCAGTACTTC
CDR3 protein: CASRARNTHEQYF
V gene: TRBV6-6
clone size: NA
D gene: NA
J gene: TRBJ2-7

CDR3 DNA: TGTGCCAGCAGGCCCGGGGGGGAGGGCCACAATGAGCAGTTCTTC
CDR3 protein: CASRPGGEGHNEQFF
V gene: TRBV6-5
clone size: NA
D gene: TRBD2
J gene: TRBJ2-1

CDR3 DNA: TGTGCCAGTAGGACTAGCGGTCACGCCCAGAACTACGAGCAGTACTTC
CDR3 protein: CASRTSGHAQNYEQYF
V gene: TRBV19
clone size: NA
D gene: TRBD2
J gene: TRBJ2-7

CDR3 DNA: TGTGCCAGCAGCGTAGACCCCCCCAAGGGACTAGCGAGCGGGGAGCTGTTTTTT
CDR3 protein: CASSVDPPKGLASGELFF
V gene: TRBV9
clone size: NA
D gene: TRBD2
J gene: TRBJ2-2

CDR3 DNA: TGTGCCAGCAGTCAGTTATACGAGCAGTACTTC
CDR3 protein: CASSQLYEQYF
V gene: TRBV11-2
clone size: NA
D gene: NA
J gene: TRBJ2-7

CDR3 DNA: TGTGCCAGCAGCTCGAGGATGATAGCGGGAGACTCCTACGAGCAGTACTTC
CDR3 protein: CASSSRMIAGDSYEQYF
V gene: TRBV5-4
clone size: NA
D gene: TRBD2
J gene: TRBJ2-7

CDR3 DNA: TGTGCCAGCAGCTTGGTAGCGGGGGACAATGAGCAGTTCTTC
CDR3 protein: CASSLVAGDNEQFF
V gene: TRBV7-9
clone size: NA
D gene: TRBD2
J gene: TRBJ2-1

CDR3 DNA: TGCGCCAGCAGCCAAGATTCCCTAGCGGGAGGCGGGTACAATGAGCAGTTCTTC
CDR3 protein: CASSQDSLAGGGYNEQFF
V gene: TRBV4-3
clone size: NA
D gene: TRBD2
J gene: TRBJ2-1

CDR3 DNA: TGCAGCGCCTCGACTAGCGGGAGGAATGAGCAGTTCTTC
CDR3 protein: CSASTSGRNEQFF
V gene: TRBV29-1
clone size: many
D gene: TRBD2
J gene: TRBJ2-1

CDR3 DNA: TGCAGCGTTGCGGCGGGAGTGGAGAAGACCCAGTACTTC
CDR3 protein: CSVAAGVEKTQYF
V gene: TRBV29-1
clone size: NA
D gene: TRBD2
J gene: TRBJ2-5

CDR3 DNA: TGTGCCAGCAGCTCATACACTAGCGGCTCCTACGAGCAGTACTTC
CDR3 protein: CASSSYTSGSYEQYF
V gene: TRBV11-2
clone size: NA
D gene: TRBD2
J gene: TRBJ2-7

CDR3 DNA: TGTGCCAGCAGTTATCTAGACTCCCCCGAGCAGTACTTC
CDR3 protein: CASSYLDSPEQYF
V gene: TRBV6-6
clone size: NA
D gene: NA
J gene: TRBJ2-7

CDR3 DNA: TGTGCCAGCAGCTTGACTAGCGGGAGGGTGGCGAACACCGGGGAGCTGTTTTTT
CDR3 protein: CASSLTSGRVANTGELFF
V gene: TRBV27
clone size: NA
D gene: TRBD2
J gene: TRBJ2-2

CDR3 DNA: TGCGCCAGCAGCTTACAGCGGGAGGGAGGTGAGCAGTTCTTC
CDR3 protein: CASSLQREGGEQFF
V gene: TRBV5-1
clone size: NA
D gene: TRBD2
J gene: TRBJ2-1

CDR3 DNA: TGTGCCAGCTCACCCGGACAGGGGCTGCAAGAGACCCAGTACTTC
CDR3 protein: CASSPGQGLQETQYF
V gene: TRBV18
clone size: NA
D gene: TRBD1
J gene: TRBJ2-5

CDR3 DNA: TGTGCCAGCAGTTACTCGACAGGGGGCAATCAGCCCCAGCATTTT
CDR3 protein: CASSYSTGGNQPQHF
V gene: TRBV6-6
clone size: NA
D gene: TRBD1
J gene: TRBJ1-5

CDR3 DNA: TGTGCCAGCTCGGGACTAGCGGGAGTAGGGGAGCAGTTCTTC
CDR3 protein: CASSGLAGVGEQFF
V gene: TRBV2
clone size: NA
D gene: TRBD2
J gene: TRBJ2-1

CDR3 DNA: TGTGCCAGCAGACTTGACAGGGTAGCTTCCTACGAGCAGTACTTC
CDR3 protein: CASRLDRVASYEQYF
V gene: TRBV6-5
clone size: NA
D gene: TRBD1
J gene: TRBJ2-7

CDR3 DNA: TGTGCCAGCAGCCGCGCGGGGAACACTGAAGCTTTCTTT
CDR3 protein: CASSRAGNTEAFF
V gene: TRBV9
clone size: NA
D gene: NA
J gene: TRBJ1-1

CDR3 DNA: TGTGCCATCAGTGAGTTGGCAGGGGCTGATGGCTACACCTTC
CDR3 protein: CAISELAGADGYTF
V gene: TRBV10-3
clone size: NA
D gene: NA
J gene: TRBJ1-2